This entry concerns a single TCR beta chain. In the original processing: It was from reference gene primer amplification that nucleated cell counts were estimated. The assay was immunoSEQ multiplex PCR, and TCRdb's table has in-frame clones only and misses some. V, J and clone size are those of that table, while D and trimming were read from the DNA. Of fewer than 250,000 clones in the sample, around 82% were seen once. This entry comes from a study of blood T cell repertoires in COVID-19. As for the study in general: Italy, Spain and the United States were the sources of the convalescent and acute COVID-19 samples. From T cells, B-cell-depleted T cells, or PBMCs came the material, which was cDNA or gDNA.

This TCR was recovered from a woman aged 70-85 years with acute or convalescent COVID-19. The sample comprised peripheral blood.

The DNA of the CDR3 is TGTGCCAGCAGCTTAGTTGGGACAGGGAGGACCTACGAGCAGTACTTC. Its translation: CASSLVGTGRTYEQYF. The V call is TRBV7-8, the J call TRBJ2-7; TRBD1 matches 9 bases. The trim removed 1 base at V and 2 bases at J, leaving 6 bases unmatched. CDR3 length: 16 residues. Per germline, CDR1 SGHVS and CDR2 FQNEAQ. The full variable domain, completed using reference TRBV7-8 and TRBJ2-7, is GAGVSQSPRYKVAKRGQDVALRCDPISGHVSLFWYQQALGQGPEFLTYFQNEAQLDKSGLPSDRFFAERPEGSVSTLKIQRTQQEDSAVYLCASSLVGTGRTYEQYFGPGTRLTVT.